This entry is about one T cell receptor beta chain. The sample belongs to a study of blood T cell repertoires in COVID-19. At the level of the study: Researchers got acute and convalescent COVID-19 samples from the United States, Italy and Spain. The analysed material was cDNA or gDNA that came from T cells, B-cell-depleted T cells, or PBMCs.

Only in-frame clones appear in the TCRdb table, and some are missing; sequencing was by immunoSEQ multiplex PCR. This table has roughly 340,000 clones, about 93% appearing once. Sequences were obtained from peripheral blood. This sequence originates from a woman aged 18-29 years who had recovered from COVID-19.

The CDR3 protein is CRGGRRDGYTF. The CDR3 bases are TGCAGGGGGGGGAGGAGAGATGGCTACACCTTC. The rearrangement uses TRBV20-1 and TRBJ1-2; a weak D match, TRBD1 (5 bases). The CDR3 has 11 amino acids. The germline CDR1 and CDR2 sequences are DFQATT and SNEGSKA (reference sequence).